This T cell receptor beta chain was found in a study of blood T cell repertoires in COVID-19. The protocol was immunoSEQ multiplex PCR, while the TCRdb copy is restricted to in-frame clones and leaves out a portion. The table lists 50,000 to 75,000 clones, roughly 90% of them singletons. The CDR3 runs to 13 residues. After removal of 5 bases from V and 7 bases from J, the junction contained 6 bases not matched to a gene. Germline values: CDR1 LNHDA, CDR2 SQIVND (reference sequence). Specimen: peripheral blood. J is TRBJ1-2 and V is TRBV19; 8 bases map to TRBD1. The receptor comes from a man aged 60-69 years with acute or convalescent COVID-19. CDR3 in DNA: TGTGCCAGTAGTTTCCAGGGGGCTCCTGGCTACACCTTC. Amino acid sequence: CASSFQGAPGYTF. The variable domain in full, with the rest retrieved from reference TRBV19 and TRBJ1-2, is DGGITQSPKYLFRKEGQNVTLSCEQNLNHDAMYWYRQDPGQGLRLIYYSQIVNDFQKGDIAEGYSVSREKKESFPLTVTSAQKNPTAFYLCASSFQGAPGYTFGSGTRLTVV.